This entry lists 16 T cell receptor beta chains sequenced from one sample in a study of response to subunit inactivated influenza vaccine. Each CDR3 protein gets one entry after TCRdb re-called the RT-PCR reads with MiXCR. The data show 500,000 to 550,000 distinct CDR3 sequences, with 20% to 25% seen just once and about 2.8% held by the top ten. The same sample was also used in a study of T cells expressing NK-cell markers. That source adds: cDNA encoding TCR beta was synthesized via 5'RACE template switching incorporating UMIs.

This sample comprised CD4+ T cells sorted from PBMCs, obtained 11 to 12 days after vaccination. These receptors were obtained from a man in his forties or fifties who received an inactivated influenza vaccine.

The CDR3 DNA reads TGTGCCAGCAGCCAGTCGGGTCCGGAAGCTTTCTTT. Its protein product is CASSQSGPEAFF. This chain connects TRBV7-9 to TRBJ1-1, with D unresolved. This CDR3 contains 12 residues. Trimming stripped 5 bases from V and 8 bases from J, with 12 bases between. Germline CDR1 and CDR2: SEHNR and FQNEAQ (reference sequence).

The chain combines TRBV20-1 with TRBJ1-2; 7 bases match TRBD1. V lost 6 bases, J lost 5 bases, and 9 bases stayed unmatched. The CDR3 runs to 13 residues. The germline V gene has CDR1 DFQATT and CDR2 SNEGSKA (reference sequence). CDR3 amino acids: CSAPGQLGYGYTF. CDR3 in DNA: TGCAGTGCCCCGGGACAGCTAGGATATGGCTACACCTTC.

The rearrangement joins TRBV6-6 to TRBJ2-2; no clear D. CDR3 length: 13 residues. Trimming pared 4 bases from V and 4 bases from J, leaving 7 bases between. CDR1 is MNHNY, CDR2 SVGAGI, per germline (reference sequence). For the CDR3, the DNA is TGTGCCAGCAGTTTTCGGGTCACCGGGGAGCTGTTTTTT. Translated, it gives CASSFRVTGELFF.

The chain carries TRBV18 and TRBJ2-3; 10 bases agree with TRBD1. The CDR3 runs to 13 residues. V lost 8 bases, J lost 5 bases, and 4 bases stayed unmatched. Germline V gene data show CDR1 as KGHSH and CDR2 as LQKENI. The CDR3 DNA sequence: TGTGCCAGCGGGACAGGGGATGGAGATACGCAGTATTTT. Amino acids: CASGTGDGDTQYF.

The chain uses TRBV28 and TRBJ2-6; TRBD2 aligns across 11 bases. J lost 0 bases, V lost 4 bases, and 5 bases had no gene match. The CDR3 has 18 residues. Germline values: CDR1 MDHEN, CDR2 SYDVKM. The CDR3 sequence is CASSSLAGGRSGANVLTF. DNA of the CDR3: TGTGCCAGCAGTTCTCTAGCGGGAGGCCGCTCTGGGGCCAACGTCCTGACTTTC.

The CDR3 region has the DNA TGCAGCGGAGAGACAGGGGGTGTCATTGGGACCCAGTACTTC. Translated: CSGETGGVIGTQYF. The rearrangement joins TRBV29-1 to TRBJ2-5, with TRBD1 matching over 9 bases. V trimming: 7 bases; J trimming: 7 bases; junction bases outside the gene matches: 13. Germline V gene lookup returns CDR1 SQVTM and CDR2 ANQGSEA. This CDR3 spans 14 amino acids. Full variable domain (rest looked up from reference TRBV29-1 and TRBJ2-5): SAVISQKPSRDICQRGTSLTIQCQVDSQVTMMFWYRQQPGQSLTLIATANQGSEATYESGFVIDKFPISRPNLTFSTLTVSNMSPEDSSIYLCSGETGGVIGTQYFGPGTRLLVL.

The chain couples TRBV24-1 to TRBJ2-5; 10 bases align to TRBD1. After removal of 5 bases from V and 5 bases from J, the junction contained 10 bases not matched to a gene. Germline loops: CDR1 KGHDR, CDR2 SFDVKD. The CDR3 spans 16 residues. In nucleotides, the CDR3 is TGTGCCACCAGTGCATCCCCGGGACAGGGGTTGGAGACCCAGTACTTC. Translation gives CATSASPGQGLETQYF.

The chain combines TRBV28 with TRBJ2-7; D might be TRBD1 (5 bases). Germline V gene lookup returns CDR1 MDHEN and CDR2 SYDVKM. The V end was cut by 9 bases, the J end by 1 base, with 19 bases between. The CDR3 totals 15 residues. Written as DNA, the CDR3 is TGTGCCAGTTCCGTGACAGTGGGGTCGTCCTACGAGCAGTACTTC. It encodes CASSVTVGSSYEQYF.

This chain joins TRBV11-3 and TRBJ2-4; 9 bases are a match to TRBD2. Germline CDR1 reads SGHNT; CDR2 reads YENEEA. V dropped 5 bases and J dropped 8; count of bases not matched to a gene: 10. The CDR3 spans 15 residues. The CDR3 loop is CASSDAGGPWHIQYF. DNA of the CDR3: TGTGCCAGCAGCGATGCGGGGGGGCCGTGGCACATTCAGTACTTC.

V is TRBV7-3 and J is TRBJ2-1; 8 positions match TRBD2. The CDR3 has 16 amino acids. From germline, CDR1 is SGHTA and CDR2 FQGTGA. With V trimmed by 5 bases and J by 7 bases, 13 bases remained unmatched. The CDR3 loop is CASSKGAGVKRNEQFF. CDR3 bases: TGTGCCAGCAGCAAGGGAGCGGGAGTGAAGAGAAATGAGCAGTTCTTC. Combining the CDR3 with reference TRBV7-3 and TRBJ2-1 gives the whole variable domain GAGVSQTPSNKVTEKGKYVELRCDPISGHTALYWYRQSLGQGPEFLIYFQGTGAADDSGLPNDRFFAVRPEGSVSTLKIQRTERGDSAVYLCASSKGAGVKRNEQFFGPGTRLTVL.

CDR3 protein: CASSHRQKQYF. The DNA of the CDR3 is TGTGCCAGCAGCCATAGACAGAAGCAGTACTTC. V and J are TRBV12-3 or TRBV12-4 and TRBJ2-4; possibly TRBD1 for D (5 bases). The ends were cut back, 6 bases at V and 13 bases at J, with 13 bases in the middle. The CDR3 length is 11 residues.

In its sample, this clonotype was seen many times. The rearrangement links TRBV7-8 to TRBJ2-5; 10 nucleotides agree with TRBD2. CDR3 length: 17 residues. Germline trimming cut 1 base from V and 3 bases from J; bases unmatched to any gene: 8. CDR1 is SGHVS, CDR2 FQNEAQ, per germline. CDR3 sequence: CASSLVPSGSVKETQYF. The CDR3 nucleotides read TGTGCCAGCAGCTTAGTTCCTAGCGGGAGTGTGAAAGAGACCCAGTACTTC.

This clonotype was picked up one time. V usage is TRBV10-3 and J usage is TRBJ2-3, with TRBD2 identical over 15 bases. The CDR3 runs 19 residues. Per the germline V gene, CDR1 is ENHRY and CDR2 is SYGVKD. After removal of 5 bases from V and 2 bases from J, the junction contained 11 bases not matched to a gene. CDR3 loop: CAISLRTSGGGPYTDTQYF. The CDR3 bases are TGTGCCATCAGTCTCCGGACTAGCGGGGGGGGTCCTTACACAGATACGCAGTATTTT.

About this clonotype itself: Germline and junction disagree at one end, which may indicate a read error. V gene TRBV7-9 combines with J gene TRBJ2-3; TRBD2 aligns across 10 bases. There are 17 residues in the CDR3. Germline values: CDR1 SEHNR, CDR2 FQNEAQ (reference sequence). CDR3 in DNA: TGTGCCAGCAGTACTACCTTCATAGCGGGAGGCACAGAGACGCAGTATTTT. Translated, it gives CASSTTFIAGGTETQYF.

The chain couples TRBV4-3 to TRBJ1-6; D is unresolved. Germline values: CDR1 LGHNA, CDR2 YSLEER. This CDR3 contains 15 residues. Trimming left V 2 bases short and J 8 bases short, with 13 bases between. CDR3 loop: CASSQQSGEHSPLHF. CDR3 nucleotides: TGCGCCAGCAGCCAACAAAGCGGAGAACATTCACCCCTCCACTTT.

This clonotype was detected only a few times. V is TRBV6-2 or TRBV6-3 and J is TRBJ1-1; D is unresolved. V was clipped by 2 bases and J by 0 bases, with 10 bases between them. Germline loops: CDR1 MNHEY, CDR2 SVGEGT. The length of the CDR3 is 15 residues. The CDR3 DNA follows: TGTGCCAGCAGTTACCAGGTTGGGGTGAACACTGAAGCTTTCTTT. This encodes CASSYQVGVNTEAFF.